The rows below give T cell receptor beta chains drawn from one sample of a study of beta chain features in type 1 diabetes. Data came from immunoSEQ multiplex PCR; TCRdb stores just in-frame clones and leaves some out. Of 120,000 or so clones listed, around 16% are singletons. The sample consisted of central memory CD4+ T cells from blood. Receptors originate from a man younger than 30 with type 1 diabetes. Each CDR3 is given with its conserved first and last residue. The D gene is left open where the match is weak. Rows give clone size only sometimes, using once, few, many, or a class for an expanded clone.

d_call	clone_size	v_call	j_call	cdr3_aa	cdr3_nt
TRBD2	-	TRBV30	TRBJ2-1	CAWRGRLASGGRSEQFF	TGTGCCTGGAGGGGACGGCTGGCTAGCGGGGGGAGATCTGAGCAGTTCTTC
-	-	TRBV14	TRBJ2-7	CASSQSYEQYF	TGTGCCAGCAGCCAGAGCTACGAGCAGTACTTC
TRBD2	-	TRBV5-1	TRBJ2-5	CASSESSGPQETQYF	TGCGCCAGCAGCGAGTCTAGCGGGCCTCAAGAGACCCAGTACTTC
-	few	TRBV29-1	TRBJ2-3	CSVSPGKRDTQYF	TGCAGCGTTTCCCCCGGGAAAAGAGATACGCAGTATTTT
-	-	TRBV2	TRBJ2-4	CASSDAANLGKNIQYF	TGTGCCAGCAGTGACGCCGCGAACTTGGGCAAAAACATTCAGTACTTC
TRBD2	-	TRBV7-9	TRBJ2-5	CASTYSGGAETQYF	TGTGCCAGCACCTACAGCGGGGGCGCCGAGACCCAGTACTTC
-	few	TRBV7-2	TRBJ2-3	CASSPAVGSRTDTQYF	TGTGCCAGCAGCCCCGCGGTGGGCTCTCGCACAGATACGCAGTATTTT
-	few	TRBV18	TRBJ2-3	CASSPPGAKTSTDTQYF	TGTGCCAGCTCACCACCAGGCGCCAAAACTAGCACAGATACGCAGTATTTT
TRBD1	few	TRBV30	TRBJ1-1	CAWCRKGANTEAFF	TGTGCCTGGTGCCGGAAGGGGGCTAACACTGAAGCTTTCTTT
TRBD1	-	TRBV7-3	TRBJ2-1	CASSLEEGANEQFF	TGTGCCAGCAGCTTAGAAGAGGGGGCGAATGAGCAGTTCTTC